Described below is a single T cell receptor beta chain sequence and its context. Germline V gene data show CDR1 as SGHNT and CDR2 as YENEEA. V lost 5 bases, J lost 2 bases, and 7 bases lay in between. The CDR3 extends over 14 amino acids. This sample is part of a study of blood T cell repertoires in COVID-19. Overall study context: COVID-19 samples collected from the United States, Italy and Spain covered acute and convalescent phases.

Original data processing: Amplification of reference gene primers provided the estimated nucleated cell counts. Sequencing used immunoSEQ multiplex PCR; TCRdb keeps in-frame clones, though not all of them. The DNA gave D and trimming, while V, J and clone size come from that table. The sample comprises approximately 100,000 clones, 75% to 90% of which are singletons, and about 5.2% rests with the top ten. The chain combines TRBV11-3 with TRBJ2-6; D is perhaps TRBD1 (5 bases). The sequenced material came from peripheral blood. The clonotype originates from a woman older than 75 with active COVID-19. For the CDR3, the DNA is TGTGCCAGCAGCCCAGGGACTGGGGCCAACGTCCTGACTTTC. Its protein is CASSPGTGANVLTF. The whole variable domain, filled in from reference TRBV11-3 and TRBJ2-6, reads EAGVVQSPRYKIIEKKQPVAFWCNPISGHNTLYWYLQNLGQGPELLIRYENEEAVDDSQLPKDRFSAERLKGVDSTLKIQPAELGDSAVYLCASSPGTGANVLTFGAGSRLTVL.